One and the same sample provided the 27 T cell receptor beta chains below, sequenced in a study of OX40 agonist ivuxolimab in advanced cancers. The assay was immunoSEQ multiplex PCR, and TCRdb's table has in-frame clones only and misses some. The repertoire has over 70,000 clones, about 78% of them found once; the top ten carry about 5.7%. Sample: CD4+ or CD8+ T cells sorted from blood, taken in a trial of the OX40 agonist ivuxolimab. These receptors were taken from an adult with an advanced solid tumor such as melanoma, head and neck, liver or kidney cancer.

The sample holds a few counts of this clone. The chain is built from TRBV28 and TRBJ1-3; the D is unclear. The length of the CDR3 is 13 residues. V was shortened by 8 bases and J by 0 bases, with 8 bases between the two germline ends. CDR1 is MDHEN and CDR2 is SYDVKM in the germline V gene. The CDR3 sequence is CASRRGSGNTIYF. The CDR3 coding sequence is TGTGCCAGCCGCCGGGGCTCTGGAAACACCATATATTTT.

This clone was observed once. This chain links TRBV5-1 with TRBJ2-5; D uncertain. Trimming removed 2 bases at V and 3 bases at J, with 2 bases between. Germline V lookup: CDR1 SGHRS, CDR2 YFSETQ. The CDR3 spans 11 residues. The CDR3 protein is CASSFEETQYF. As DNA, the CDR3 is TGCGCCAGCAGCTTCGAAGAGACCCAGTACTTC.

The chain couples TRBV6-6 to TRBJ2-2, with D perhaps TRBD2 (5 bases). The germline V gene has CDR1 MNHNY and CDR2 SVGAGI (reference sequence). This CDR3 has 15 amino acids. Trimming shortened V by 8 bases and J by 2 bases, and 15 bases separated the two germline ends. CDR3 protein: CASSIREPNTGELFF. In nucleotides, the CDR3 is TGTGCCAGCTCGATAAGGGAGCCAAACACCGGGGAGCTGTTTTTT.

V gene TRBV6-5 combines with J gene TRBJ2-7, with a weak D call TRBD1 (6 bases). Germline CDR1 reads MNHEY; CDR2 reads SVGAGI. V lost 0 bases and J lost 1, with 10 bases in between. This CDR3 has 15 residues. CDR3 nucleotide sequence: TGTGCCAGCAGTTACTCGATAGGGGGATCCTACGAGCAGTACTTC. Translation: CASSYSIGGSYEQYF.

There are many counts of this clone. V gene TRBV28 combines with J gene TRBJ1-2; D gene uncertain. V lost 7 bases and J lost 1, with 16 bases in between. The CDR3 sequence is 15 residues long. Germline values: CDR1 MDHEN, CDR2 SYDVKM. DNA of the CDR3: TGTGCCAGCACCCCTCCCACACGATTTAACTATGGCTACACCTTC. Amino acids: CASTPPTRFNYGYTF.

This chain uses TRBV30 with TRBJ2-6; TRBD1 or TRBD2 may be the D gene (5 bases each). V gave up 3 bases and J gave up 0 bases, with 15 bases separating them. The CDR3 loop spans 17 amino acids. Germline CDR1 and CDR2: GTSNPN and SVGIG (reference sequence). Here the CDR3 reads CAWSSGTGSSGANVLTF. The CDR3 DNA follows: TGTGCCTGGAGCTCCGGGACGGGAAGCTCTGGGGCCAACGTCCTGACTTTC.

The gene calls are TRBV27 and TRBJ1-1; 7 bases match TRBD1. This CDR3 region has 13 residues. Germline CDR1 is MNHEY and CDR2 is SMNVEV (reference sequence). V was clipped by 5 bases and J by 4 bases; unmatched bases: 4. The CDR3 here is CASSREGATEAFF. DNA of the CDR3: TGTGCCAGCAGTCGAGAGGGGGCCACTGAAGCTTTCTTT.

The rearrangement links TRBV2 to TRBJ2-2; 7 nucleotides line up with TRBD1. Per the germline V gene, CDR1 is SNHLY and CDR2 is FYNNEI. V shed 5 bases, J shed 7 bases, and the junction held 7 bases outside the gene matches. This CDR3 is built from 14 residues. The CDR3 nucleotides are TGTGCCAGCAGTAAGCGACAGGGTATCGGGGAGCTGTTTTTT. Protein product: CASSKRQGIGELFF. Drawing the rest from reference TRBV2 and TRBJ2-2, the complete variable domain is EPEVTQTPSHQVTQMGQEVILRCVPISNHLYFYWYRQILGQKVEFLVSFYNNEISEKSEIFDDQFSVERPDGSNFTLKIRSTKLEDSAMYFCASSKRQGIGELFFGEGSRLTVL.

The chain recombines TRBV4-3 with TRBJ1-2; TRBD1 matches at 7 bases. The CDR3 loop spans 15 amino acids. Germline values: CDR1 LGHNA, CDR2 YSLEER. V shed 4 bases, J shed 4 bases, and the junction held 9 bases outside the gene matches. DNA of the CDR3: TGCGCCAGCAGCCCCGACAGGGTTGGGAGCTATGGCTACACCTTC. It is translated as CASSPDRVGSYGYTF.

The CDR3 loop is CASSPRDRQYGYTF. The CDR3 nucleotides read TGTGCCAGCAGCCCCCGGGACAGACAATATGGCTACACCTTC. The chain recombines TRBV21-1 with TRBJ1-2; the tabulated D call, TRBD1, remains unverified against the DNA. TRBV21-1 is designated a pseudogene. The CDR3 is made up of 14 amino acids.

CDR3 loop: CAWNTGSENTEAFF. The CDR3 bases are TGTGCCTGGAATACCGGATCAGAGAACACTGAAGCTTTCTTT. The chain recombines TRBV30 with TRBJ1-1, with D hard to call. The length of the CDR3 is 14 residues. V was clipped by 4 bases and J by 1 base, with 13 bases between them. Germline lookup yields CDR1 GTSNPN and CDR2 SVGIG (reference sequence). Complete variable domain (other parts from reference TRBV30 and TRBJ1-1): SQTIHQWPATLVQPVGSPLSLECTVEGTSNPNLYWYRQAAGRGLQLLFYSVGIGQISSEVPQNLSASRPQDRQFILSSKKLLLSDSGFYLCAWNTGSENTEAFFGQGTRLTVV.

The chain has TRBV6-1 and TRBJ2-7; the match to TRBD2 covers 10 bases. CDR3 size: 15 residues. Germline V lookup: CDR1 MNHNS, CDR2 SASEGT. With V trimmed by 7 bases and J by 5 bases, 11 bases remained unmatched. This chain's CDR3 is CASISGASGGNEQYF. The CDR3 nucleotides are TGTGCCAGCATTTCAGGGGCTAGCGGGGGTAACGAGCAGTACTTC.

This clone was counted a few times. The rearrangement links TRBV6-5 to TRBJ1-6; weak D call: TRBD1 (5 bases). CDR3 size: 15 residues. The germline V and J ends were trimmed by 5 bases and 7 bases, with 15 bases remaining between them. Germline lookup yields CDR1 MNHEY and CDR2 SVGAGI. In DNA, the CDR3 is TGTGCCAGCAGTCCCCCCGGGGGAAGGAATTCACCCCTCCACTTT. This gives the protein CASSPPGGRNSPLHF.

V gene TRBV7-9 combines with J gene TRBJ1-2; D is uncertain. Germline-derived CDR1 and CDR2 are SEHNR and FQNEAQ (reference sequence). V was clipped by 3 bases and J by 5 bases, with 13 bases between them. The CDR3 covers 14 residues. The CDR3 sequence: CASSLVMDGYGYTF. The CDR3 DNA reads TGTGCCAGCAGCTTGGTTATGGATGGATATGGCTACACCTTC. Full variable domain (rest looked up from reference TRBV7-9 and TRBJ1-2): DTGVSQNPRHKITKRGQNVTFRCDPISEHNRLYWYRQTLGQGPEFLTYFQNEAQLEKSRLLSDRFSAERPKGSFSTLEIQRTEQGDSAMYLCASSLVMDGYGYTFGSGTRLTVV.

The chain joins TRBV7-7 to TRBJ2-1; weak D call: TRBD1 (6 bases). This CDR3 spans 13 amino acids. Per the germline V gene, CDR1 is SSHAT and CDR2 is FNYEAQ (reference sequence). V was pared by 5 bases and J by 5 bases, with 10 bases between. CDR3 nucleotides: TGTGCCAGCAGCCCCGGACAGCACAATGAGCAGTTCTTC. Translation gives CASSPGQHNEQFF. Together with reference TRBV7-7 and TRBJ2-1, the CDR3 gives the full variable domain: GAGVSQSPRYKVTKRGQDVTLRCDPISSHATLYWYQQALGQGPEFLTYFNYEAQPDKSGLPSDRFSAERPEGSISTLTIQRTEQRDSAMYRCASSPGQHNEQFFGPGTRLTVL.

V gene TRBV4-1 combines with J gene TRBJ2-5; D might be TRBD1 (5 bases). V lost 5 bases and J 4 bases, leaving 20 bases between the germline ends. The CDR3 is 16 residues long. Germline V CDR1 and CDR2: MGHRA, YSYEKL. CDR3 bases: TGCGCCAGCAGCTACGGAACGCAGGGTTGGGCAGAGACCCAGTACTTC. Translating gives CASSYGTQGWAETQYF.

The gene calls are TRBV7-9 and TRBJ1-2, with D unclear. The V end lost 1 base, the J end lost 6 bases, and 18 bases lay between the germline ends. Germline CDR1 is SEHNR and CDR2 is FQNEAQ (reference sequence). The CDR3 covers 16 residues. DNA of the CDR3: TGTGCCAGCAGCTTAGAGTTGAGGAGTAACGGCAATGGCTACACCTTC. Encoded protein: CASSLELRSNGNGYTF.

V gene TRBV11-2 combines with J gene TRBJ2-1, with D possibly being TRBD2 (6 bases). The CDR3 contains 15 residues. The V gene lost 1 base and the J gene lost 3 bases, with 10 bases spanning the gap. The germline CDR1 and CDR2 sequences are SGHAT and FQNNGV. The CDR3, as DNA: TGTGCCAGCAGCTTAGGGCTAGCGAACTACAATGAGCAGTTCTTC. This encodes CASSLGLANYNEQFF.

This clone came up a few times. CDR3 in amino acids: CASSQGGELFF. CDR3 nucleotides: TGCGCCAGCAGCCAGGGAGGGGAGCTGTTTTTT. The rearrangement links TRBV4-1 to TRBJ2-2, with D hard to call. V lost 3 bases to trimming and J lost 8 bases, with 4 bases between them. The CDR3 length is 11 residues. The germline CDR1 and CDR2 sequences are MGHRA and YSYEKL.

The rearrangement joins TRBV7-9 to TRBJ1-6; no clear D gene. Germline CDR1 reads SEHNR; CDR2 reads FQNEAQ (reference sequence). CDR3 length: 12 residues. V was shortened by 5 bases and J by 5 bases, with 4 bases between the two germline ends. The CDR3 nucleotides are TGTGCCAGCAGCCCTAATAATTCACCCCTCCACTTT. The encoded protein is CASSPNNSPLHF.

The chain carries TRBV27 and TRBJ1-5; D possibly corresponds to TRBD1 (5 bases). Trimming removed 3 bases at V and 3 bases at J, with 30 bases between. Germline CDR1 MNHEY, CDR2 SMNVEV (reference sequence). CDR3 size: 21 residues. As DNA, the CDR3 is TGTGCCAGCAGTTTCCCCTCCGCGGAGGTTTGCCGGGACGGCTACAATCAGCCCCAGCATTTT. It yields the protein CASSFPSAEVCRDGYNQPQHF.

This clone was detected only a few times. The chain links TRBV2 to TRBJ1-2; D is unclear. CDR3 length: 11 amino acids. The ends were cut back, 2 bases at V and 5 bases at J, with 3 bases in the middle. CDR1 is SNHLY and CDR2 is FYNNEI in the germline V gene. CDR3 DNA: TGTGCCAGCAGTGAACGGTATGGCTACACCTTC. Amino acids: CASSERYGYTF.

This chain joins TRBV6-1 and TRBJ2-5; 9 bases fit TRBD1. The V and J ends lost 7 bases and 5 bases, in that order; junction bases with no gene match: 11. Germline V gene lookup returns CDR1 MNHNS and CDR2 SASEGT. The CDR3 extends over 15 amino acids. CDR3 in DNA: TGTGCCAGCAAAATTTTACAGGGGGCAGGCGAGACCCAGTACTTC. The encoded protein is CASKILQGAGETQYF.

This chain joins TRBV10-1 and TRBJ1-3, with a tentative D call TRBD1 (5 bases). V dropped 6 bases and J dropped 4 bases, with 19 bases sitting between them. CDR1 is WNHNN and CDR2 is SYGVQD in the germline V gene (reference sequence). CDR3 length: 16 amino acids. CDR3 region: CASRGRSREAGNTIYF. CDR3 nucleotides: TGCGCCAGCAGGGGGCGGAGCAGGGAGGCGGGAAACACCATATATTTT.

The chain uses TRBV6-4 and TRBJ2-3; D gene uncertain. The CDR3 spans 13 residues. The germline CDR1 and CDR2 sequences are MRHNA and SNTAGT. V lost 0 bases to trimming and J lost 6 bases, with 7 bases between them. The CDR3 sequence is CASSDSNLDTQYF. The CDR3 DNA is TGTGCCAGCAGTGACTCGAATTTGGATACGCAGTATTTT.

This clone came up a few times. The chain employs TRBV6-6 and TRBJ1-2; D is ambiguous. CDR3 length equals 12 residues. V lost 5 bases and J lost 5, with 9 bases in between. Germline V gene lookup returns CDR1 MNHNY and CDR2 SVGAGI (reference sequence). The CDR3 is CASSKDGYGYTF. The CDR3 coding sequence is TGTGCCAGCAGTAAGGACGGGTATGGCTACACCTTC.

The rearrangement uses TRBV5-8 and TRBJ2-3; D is ambiguous. This CDR3 comprises 12 residues. The germline V and J ends were trimmed by 0 bases and 8 bases, with 7 bases remaining between them. From germline, CDR1 is SGHTS and CDR2 YDEGEE. CDR3 amino acids: CASSLAIPTQYF. In nucleotides, the CDR3 is TGTGCCAGCAGCTTGGCGATTCCTACGCAGTATTTT.